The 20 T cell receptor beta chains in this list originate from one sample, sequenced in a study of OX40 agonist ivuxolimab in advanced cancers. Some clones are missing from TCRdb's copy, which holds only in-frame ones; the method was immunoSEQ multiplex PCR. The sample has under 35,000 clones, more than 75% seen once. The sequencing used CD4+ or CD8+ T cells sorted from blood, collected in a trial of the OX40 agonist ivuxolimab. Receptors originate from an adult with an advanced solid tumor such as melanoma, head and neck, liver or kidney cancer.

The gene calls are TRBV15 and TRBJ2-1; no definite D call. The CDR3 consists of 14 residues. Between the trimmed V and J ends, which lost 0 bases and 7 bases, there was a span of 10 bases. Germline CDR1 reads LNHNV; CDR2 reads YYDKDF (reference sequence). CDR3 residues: CATSRDRSVNEQFF. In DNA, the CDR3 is TGTGCCACCAGCAGAGATAGGTCCGTAAATGAGCAGTTCTTC.

Here the CDR3 reads CASSPPLGNSVTQYF. The DNA of the CDR3 is TGTGCCAGCTCACCACCGTTGGGGAACAGTGTTACGCAGTATTTT. The J gene is TRBJ2-3, the V gene TRBV18; D is uncertain. With 0 bases removed from V and 8 bases from J, the gap between germline ends came to 15 bases. There are 15 residues in the CDR3. Germline lookup yields CDR1 KGHSH and CDR2 LQKENI.

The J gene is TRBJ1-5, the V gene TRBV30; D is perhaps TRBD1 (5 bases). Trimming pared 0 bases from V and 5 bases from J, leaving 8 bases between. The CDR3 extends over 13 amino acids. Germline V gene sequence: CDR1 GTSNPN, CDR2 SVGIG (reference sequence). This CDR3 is CAWSVGVYQPQHF. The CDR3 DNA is TGTGCCTGGAGTGTAGGGGTATATCAGCCCCAGCATTTT.

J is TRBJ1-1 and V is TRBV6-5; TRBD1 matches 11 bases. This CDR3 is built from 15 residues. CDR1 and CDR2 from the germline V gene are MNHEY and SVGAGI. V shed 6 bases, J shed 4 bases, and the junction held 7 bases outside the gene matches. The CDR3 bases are TGTGCCAGCAGCGGGGACAGGGGGTATCCCACTGAAGCTTTCTTT. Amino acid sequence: CASSGDRGYPTEAFF.

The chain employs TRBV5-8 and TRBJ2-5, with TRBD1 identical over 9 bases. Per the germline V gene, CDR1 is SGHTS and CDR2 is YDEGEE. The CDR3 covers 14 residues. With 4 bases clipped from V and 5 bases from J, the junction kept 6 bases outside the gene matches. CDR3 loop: CASSTRQGGETQYF. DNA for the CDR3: TGTGCCAGCAGCACCCGACAGGGGGGGGAGACCCAGTACTTC.

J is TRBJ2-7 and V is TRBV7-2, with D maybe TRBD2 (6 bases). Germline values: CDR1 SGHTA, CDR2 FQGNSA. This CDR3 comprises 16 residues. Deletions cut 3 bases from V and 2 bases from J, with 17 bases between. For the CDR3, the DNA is TGTGCCAGCAGCTTGGGGCGGGGCGGGCGCACCTACGAGCAGTACTTC. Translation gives CASSLGRGGRTYEQYF.

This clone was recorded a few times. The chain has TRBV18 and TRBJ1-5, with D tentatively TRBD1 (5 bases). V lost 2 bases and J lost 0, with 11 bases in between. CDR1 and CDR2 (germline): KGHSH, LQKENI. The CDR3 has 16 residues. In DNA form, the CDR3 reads TGTGCCAGCTCACCATTACGGGACCTTAGCAATCAGCCCCAGCATTTT. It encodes CASSPLRDLSNQPQHF.

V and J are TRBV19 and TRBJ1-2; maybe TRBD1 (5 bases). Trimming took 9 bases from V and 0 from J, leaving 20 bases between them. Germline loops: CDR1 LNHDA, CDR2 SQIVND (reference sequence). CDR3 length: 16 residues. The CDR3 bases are TGTGCCAGCCGTGGAAAGAGGGGATGGGCTAACTATGGCTACACCTTC. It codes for CASRGKRGWANYGYTF.

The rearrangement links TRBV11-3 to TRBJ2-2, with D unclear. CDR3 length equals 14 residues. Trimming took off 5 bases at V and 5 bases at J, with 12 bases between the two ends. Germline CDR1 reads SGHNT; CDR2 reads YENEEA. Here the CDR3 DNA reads TGTGCCAGCAGCCCCGGTGCTAGGACCGGGGAGCTGTTTTTT. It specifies CASSPGARTGELFF.

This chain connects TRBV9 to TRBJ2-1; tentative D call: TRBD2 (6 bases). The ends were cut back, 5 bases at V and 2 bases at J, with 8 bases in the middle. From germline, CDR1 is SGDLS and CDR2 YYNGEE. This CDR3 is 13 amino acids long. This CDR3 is CASSGGTYNEQFF. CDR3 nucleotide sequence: TGTGCCAGCAGTGGCGGGACCTACAATGAGCAGTTCTTC.

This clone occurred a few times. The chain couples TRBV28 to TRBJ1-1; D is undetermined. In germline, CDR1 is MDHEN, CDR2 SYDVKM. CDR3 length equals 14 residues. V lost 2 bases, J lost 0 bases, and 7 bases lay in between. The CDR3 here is CASSLRPLNTEAFF. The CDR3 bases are TGTGCCAGCAGTTTACGTCCGTTGAACACTGAAGCTTTCTTT. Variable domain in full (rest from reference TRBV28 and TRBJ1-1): DVKVTQSSRYLVKRTGEKVFLECVQDMDHENMFWYRQDPGLGLRLIYFSYDVKMKEKGDIPEGYSVSREKKERFSLILESASTNQTSMYLCASSLRPLNTEAFFGQGTRLTVV.

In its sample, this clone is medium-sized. CDR3 DNA sequence: TGTGCCAGCAGCCAGTCTAGTCCCAAGACCTCTTACAATGAGCAGTTCTTC. It specifies CASSQSSPKTSYNEQFF. This chain connects TRBV21-1 to TRBJ2-1; the tabulated D call, TRBD2, remains unverified against the DNA. TRBV21-1 is deemed a pseudogene. The CDR3 extends over 17 amino acids.

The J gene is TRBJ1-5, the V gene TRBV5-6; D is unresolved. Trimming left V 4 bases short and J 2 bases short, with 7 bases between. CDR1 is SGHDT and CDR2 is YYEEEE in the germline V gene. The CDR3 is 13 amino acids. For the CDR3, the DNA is TGTGCCAGCAGCCGGGGTGGCAATCAGCCCCAGCATTTT. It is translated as CASSRGGNQPQHF.

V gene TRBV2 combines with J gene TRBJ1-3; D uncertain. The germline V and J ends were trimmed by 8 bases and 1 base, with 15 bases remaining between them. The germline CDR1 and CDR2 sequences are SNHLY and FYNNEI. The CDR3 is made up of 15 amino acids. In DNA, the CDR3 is TGTGCCAGCGCATCGACGAGGAGTTCTGGAAACACCATATATTTT. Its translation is CASASTRSSGNTIYF.

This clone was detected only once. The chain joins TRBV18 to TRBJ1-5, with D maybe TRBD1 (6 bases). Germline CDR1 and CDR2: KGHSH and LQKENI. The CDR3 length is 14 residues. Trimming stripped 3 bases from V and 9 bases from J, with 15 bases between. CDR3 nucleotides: TGTGCCAGCTCACCGGACAGCGGTAACTGGCCCCAGCATTTT. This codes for CASSPDSGNWPQHF.

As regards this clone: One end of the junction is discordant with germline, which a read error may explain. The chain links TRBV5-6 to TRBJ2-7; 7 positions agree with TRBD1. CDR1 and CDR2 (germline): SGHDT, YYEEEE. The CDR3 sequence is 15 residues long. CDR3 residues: CASRPRGQPDYEQHF. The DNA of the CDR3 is TGTGCCAGCAGACCGAGGGGGCAACCAGACTACGAGCAGCACTTC.

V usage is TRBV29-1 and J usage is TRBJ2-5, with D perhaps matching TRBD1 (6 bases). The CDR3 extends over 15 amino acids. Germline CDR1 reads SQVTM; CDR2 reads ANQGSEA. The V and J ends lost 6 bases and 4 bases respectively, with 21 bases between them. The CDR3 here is CSVATTGLGIETQYF. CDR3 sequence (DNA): TGCAGCGTGGCTACTACAGGGTTAGGGATAGAGACCCAGTACTTC. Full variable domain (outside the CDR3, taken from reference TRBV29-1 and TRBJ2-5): SAVISQKPSRDICQRGTSLTIQCQVDSQVTMMFWYRQQPGQSLTLIATANQGSEATYESGFVIDKFPISRPNLTFSTLTVSNMSPEDSSIYLCSVATTGLGIETQYFGPGTRLLVL.

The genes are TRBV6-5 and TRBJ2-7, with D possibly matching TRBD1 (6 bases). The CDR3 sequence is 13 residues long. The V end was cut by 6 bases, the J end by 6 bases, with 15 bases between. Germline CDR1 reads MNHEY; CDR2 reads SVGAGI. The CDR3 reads CASRPTGKFEQYF. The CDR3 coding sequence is TGTGCCAGCAGACCCACAGGGAAATTCGAGCAGTACTTC.

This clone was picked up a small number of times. DNA of the CDR3: TGTGCCAGCAGGCCCACGGGCTACGAGCAGTACTTC. This encodes CASRPTGYEQYF. V usage is TRBV2 and J usage is TRBJ2-7; D remains ambiguous. CDR1 and CDR2 from the germline V gene are SNHLY and FYNNEI. V shed 6 bases and J shed 3 bases, with 9 bases lying between them. The CDR3 is made up of 12 amino acids.

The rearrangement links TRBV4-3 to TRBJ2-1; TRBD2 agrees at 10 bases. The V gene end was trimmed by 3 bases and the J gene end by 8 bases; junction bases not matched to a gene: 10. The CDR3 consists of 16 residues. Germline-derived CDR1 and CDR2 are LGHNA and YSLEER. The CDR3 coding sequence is TGCGCCAGCAGCCAGCCGCCTAGCGGGAGTGGACATGAGCAGTTCTTC. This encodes CASSQPPSGSGHEQFF.